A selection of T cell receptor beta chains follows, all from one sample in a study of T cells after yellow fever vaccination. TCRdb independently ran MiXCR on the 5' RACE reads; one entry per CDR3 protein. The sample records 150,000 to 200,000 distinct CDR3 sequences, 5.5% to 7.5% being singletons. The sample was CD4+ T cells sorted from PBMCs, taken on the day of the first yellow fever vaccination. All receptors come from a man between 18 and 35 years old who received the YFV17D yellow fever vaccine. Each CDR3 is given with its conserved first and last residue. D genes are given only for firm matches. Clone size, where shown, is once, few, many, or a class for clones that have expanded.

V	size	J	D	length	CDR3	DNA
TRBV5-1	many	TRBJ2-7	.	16	CASQQGSGRFAYEQYF	TGCGCCAGTCAGCAGGGGTCAGGCCGATTCGCCTACGAGCAGTACTTC
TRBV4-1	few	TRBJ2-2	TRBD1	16	CASRQGVTANTGELFF	TGCGCCAGCAGACAGGGGGTGACCGCGAACACCGGGGAGCTGTTTTTT
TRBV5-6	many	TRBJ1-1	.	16	CASSPWPAGQTFEAFF	TGTGCCAGCAGCCCTTGGCCGGCAGGGCAGACTTTCGAAGCTTTCTTT
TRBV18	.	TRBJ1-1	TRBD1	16	CASSPGTGEFNTEAFF	TGTGCCAGCTCACCCGGGACAGGGGAGTTTAACACTGAAGCTTTCTTT
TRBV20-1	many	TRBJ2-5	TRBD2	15	CSARVGAGKAETQYF	TGCAGTGCTAGAGTTGGAGCGGGGAAGGCCGAGACCCAGTACTTC
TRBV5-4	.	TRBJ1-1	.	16	CASSFAGGESGTEAFF	TGTGCCAGCAGCTTCGCAGGTGGCGAGTCTGGCACTGAAGCTTTCTTT
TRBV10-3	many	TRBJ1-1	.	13	CAISAAENTEAFF	TGTGCCATCAGTGCAGCTGAGAACACTGAAGCTTTCTTT
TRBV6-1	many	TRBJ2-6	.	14	CASRSSSGANVLTF	TGTGCCAGCAGGAGTTCTTCCGGGGCCAACGTCCTGACTTTC
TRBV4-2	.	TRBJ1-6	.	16	CASSQGLGGLNSPLHF	TGTGCCAGCAGCCAAGGGCTGGGGGGGCTAAATTCACCCCTCCACTTT
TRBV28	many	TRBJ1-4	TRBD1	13	CASRGQGTGLLFF	TGTGCCAGCAGGGGACAGGGGACTGGCTTACTGTTTTTT
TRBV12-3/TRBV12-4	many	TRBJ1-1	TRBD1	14	CASSSRDRGTEAFF	TGTGCCAGCAGTTCGCGGGACAGGGGCACTGAAGCTTTCTTT
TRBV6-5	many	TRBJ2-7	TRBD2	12	CASSYPGGEQYF	TGTGCCAGCAGTTATCCGGGGGGCGAGCAGTACTTC
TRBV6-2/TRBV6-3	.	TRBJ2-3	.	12	CASSYELAAQYF	TGTGCCAGCAGTTACGAACTAGCAGCGCAGTATTTT
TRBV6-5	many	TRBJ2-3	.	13	CASSTPGTDTQYF	TGTGCCAGCAGTACCCCGGGAACAGATACGCAGTATTTT
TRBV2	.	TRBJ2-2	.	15	CASTRRTSGAGELFF	TGTGCCAGCACCAGACGAACATCCGGGGCCGGGGAGCTGTTTTTT
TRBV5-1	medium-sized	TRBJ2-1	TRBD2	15	CASSLGLAGDNEQFF	TGCGCCAGCAGCTTGGGACTAGCGGGGGACAATGAGCAGTTCTTC
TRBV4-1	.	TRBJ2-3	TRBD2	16	CASSQVPGGQGDTQYF	TGCGCCAGCAGCCAGGTCCCGGGGGGGCAGGGCGATACGCAGTATTTT
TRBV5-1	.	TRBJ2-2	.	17	CASSLAKGTVGHGELFF	TGCGCCAGCAGCTTGGCCAAGGGGACGGTGGGGCACGGGGAGCTGTTTTTT
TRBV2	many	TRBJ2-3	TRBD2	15	CASRAGLAGTDTQYF	TGTGCCAGCAGAGCGGGACTAGCGGGCACAGATACGCAGTATTTT
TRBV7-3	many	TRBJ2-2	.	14	CASSYGINTGELFF	TGTGCCAGCAGCTACGGGATCAACACCGGGGAGCTGTTTTTT
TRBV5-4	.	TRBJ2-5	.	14	CASSTQDSGETQYF	TGTGCCAGCAGTACCCAGGACAGCGGAGAGACCCAGTACTTC
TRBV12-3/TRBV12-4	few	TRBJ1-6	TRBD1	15	CASIVQGGRNSPLHF	TGTGCCAGCATCGTACAGGGGGGCCGTAATTCACCCCTCCACTTT
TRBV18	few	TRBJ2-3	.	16	CASSGGARGRTDTQYF	TGTGCCAGCTCAGGAGGGGCGCGGGGTCGGACAGATACGCAGTATTTT
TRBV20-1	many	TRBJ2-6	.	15	CSASSLGAGANVLTF	TGCAGTGCTAGCTCCCTGGGGGCTGGGGCCAACGTCCTGACTTTC
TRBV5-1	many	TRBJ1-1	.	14	CASRTGTMNTEAFF	TGCGCCAGCCGAACAGGGACAATGAACACTGAAGCTTTCTTT
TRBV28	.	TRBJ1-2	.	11	CASRRTYGYTF	TGTGCCAGCAGACGAACATACGGCTACACCTTC
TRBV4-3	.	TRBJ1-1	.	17	CASSQSAGGQGNTEAFF	TGCGCCAGCAGCCAAAGCGCCGGGGGTCAAGGGAACACTGAAGCTTTCTTT
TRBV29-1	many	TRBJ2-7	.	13	CSVGGGFTYEQYF	TGCAGCGTTGGTGGGGGGTTTACCTACGAGCAGTACTTC
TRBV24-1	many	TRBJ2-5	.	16	CATSVVGAGYQETQYF	TGTGCCACCAGTGTAGTAGGGGCAGGGTACCAAGAGACCCAGTACTTC
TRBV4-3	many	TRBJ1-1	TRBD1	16	CASSQDLRTGGTEAFF	TGCGCCAGCAGCCAAGATCTAAGGACAGGGGGTACTGAAGCTTTCTTT
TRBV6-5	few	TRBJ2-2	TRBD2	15	CASSYKRGGSGELFF	TGTGCCAGCAGTTACAAGCGGGGGGGGTCCGGGGAGCTGTTTTTT
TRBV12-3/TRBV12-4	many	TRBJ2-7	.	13	CASSLSAPNEQYF	TGTGCCAGCAGTTTAAGCGCCCCGAACGAGCAGTACTTC
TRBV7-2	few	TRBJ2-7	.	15	CASSLASGAGYEQYF	TGTGCCAGCAGCTTAGCTTCAGGGGCCGGCTACGAGCAGTACTTC
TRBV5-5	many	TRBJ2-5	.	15	CASSLGTVWAETQYF	TGTGCCAGCAGCTTGGGGACAGTATGGGCAGAGACCCAGTACTTC
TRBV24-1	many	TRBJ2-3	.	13	CATSDGATDTQYF	TGTGCCACCAGTGACGGGGCCACAGATACGCAGTATTTT
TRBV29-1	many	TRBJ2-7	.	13	CSVMGTSSYEQYF	TGCAGCGTTATGGGGACTTCATCATACGAGCAGTACTTC
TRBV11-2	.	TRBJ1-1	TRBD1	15	CASSLDRGRNTEAFF	TGTGCCAGCAGCTTGGACAGGGGGCGAAACACTGAAGCTTTCTTT
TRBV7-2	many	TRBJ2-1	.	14	CASSSSGIYNEQFF	TGTGCCAGCAGCTCCTCCGGGATTTACAATGAGCAGTTCTTC
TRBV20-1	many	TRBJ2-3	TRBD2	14	CSARTSGDTDTQYF	TGCAGTGCCAGGACTAGCGGTGACACAGATACGCAGTATTTT
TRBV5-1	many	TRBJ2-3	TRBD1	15	CASSMGQGTTDTQYF	TGCGCCAGCAGCATGGGACAGGGGACCACAGATACGCAGTATTTT
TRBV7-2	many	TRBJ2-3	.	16	CASSLAPGGRRDTQYF	TGTGCCAGCAGCTTAGCGCCGGGGGGCCGGAGAGATACGCAGTATTTT
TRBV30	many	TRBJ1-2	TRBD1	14	CAWGTQGAGYGYTF	TGTGCCTGGGGGACCCAGGGGGCTGGTTATGGCTACACCTTC
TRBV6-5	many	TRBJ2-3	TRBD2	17	CASSRGTSGGRTDTQYF	TGTGCCAGCAGCCGCGGGACTAGCGGGGGGCGCACAGATACGCAGTATTTT
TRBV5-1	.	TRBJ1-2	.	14	CASSLGQTDYGYTF	TGCGCCAGCAGCTTGGGACAGACTGACTATGGCTACACCTTC
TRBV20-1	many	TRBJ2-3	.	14	CSARRVGSTDTQYF	TGCAGTGCTAGACGGGTGGGTAGCACAGATACGCAGTATTTT
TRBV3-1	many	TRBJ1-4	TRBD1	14	CASSRDRVREKLFF	TGTGCCAGCAGCCGGGACAGGGTTCGTGAAAAACTGTTTTTT
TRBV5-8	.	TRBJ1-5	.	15	CASGYRERSNQPQHF	TGTGCCAGCGGATACAGGGAAAGGAGCAATCAGCCCCAGCATTTT
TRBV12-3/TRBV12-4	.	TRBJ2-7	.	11	CASSLGSEQYF	TGTGCCAGCAGTTTAGGTTCCGAGCAGTACTTC
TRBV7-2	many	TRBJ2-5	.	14	CASSFSRTGETQYF	TGTGCCAGCAGCTTTTCCAGAACAGGGGAGACCCAGTACTTC
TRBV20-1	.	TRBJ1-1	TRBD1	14	CSALTGGAPTEAFF	TGCAGTGCCCTGACAGGGGGAGCCCCCACTGAAGCTTTCTTT
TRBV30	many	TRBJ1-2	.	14	CAWSMGRANYGYTF	TGTGCCTGGAGTATGGGCAGAGCTAACTATGGCTACACCTTC
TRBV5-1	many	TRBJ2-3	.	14	CASSLGGTQDTQYF	TGCGCCAGCAGCTTAGGAGGGACACAAGATACGCAGTATTTT
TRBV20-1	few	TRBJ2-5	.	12	CSGFWEEETQYF	TGCAGTGGATTTTGGGAAGAAGAGACCCAGTACTTC
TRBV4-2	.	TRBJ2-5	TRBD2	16	CASSRRGAGGQETQYF	TGTGCCAGCAGCAGAAGGGGAGCGGGGGGACAAGAGACCCAGTACTTC